This T cell receptor beta chain was recovered during a study of CD8 T cells in Susac syndrome. Trimming cost V 7 bases and J 5 bases; bases outside gene matches: 4. Germline CDR1 and CDR2: KGHSH and LQKENI. The CDR3 is 13 amino acids. An input of roughly 0.45 to 1 ug of RNA was subjected to reverse transcription using random hexamers. MiXCR, run by TCRdb on the immunoSEQ multiplex PCR reads, gives a single entry per CDR3 protein. Seen here are about 110,000 distinct CDR3 sequences, about 95% observed once, and the top ten hold 0.096%. The material sequenced was CD4+ T cells from PBMCs. The chain couples TRBV18 to TRBJ2-2; 7 positions match TRBD1. The receptor was derived from a human donor in good health. CDR3 DNA sequence: TGTGCCAGCTTACAGGACAGGACCGGGGAGCTGTTTTTT. Encoded protein: CASLQDRTGELFF.